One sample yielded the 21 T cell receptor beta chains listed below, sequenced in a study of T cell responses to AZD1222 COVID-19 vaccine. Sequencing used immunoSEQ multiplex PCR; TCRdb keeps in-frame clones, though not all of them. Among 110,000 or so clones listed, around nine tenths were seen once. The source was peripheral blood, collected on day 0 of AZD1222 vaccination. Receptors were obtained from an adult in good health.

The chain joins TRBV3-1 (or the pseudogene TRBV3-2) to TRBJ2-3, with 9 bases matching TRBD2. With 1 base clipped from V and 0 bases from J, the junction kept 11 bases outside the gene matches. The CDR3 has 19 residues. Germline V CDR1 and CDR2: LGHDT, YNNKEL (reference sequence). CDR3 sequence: CASSQGGTSGSASTDTQYF. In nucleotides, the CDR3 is TGTGCCAGCAGCCAAGGGGGAACTAGCGGGTCTGCTAGCACAGATACGCAGTATTTT.

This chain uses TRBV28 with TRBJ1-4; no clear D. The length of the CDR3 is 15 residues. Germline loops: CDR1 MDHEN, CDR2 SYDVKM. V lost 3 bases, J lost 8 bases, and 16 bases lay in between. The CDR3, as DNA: TGTGCCAGCAGTTTTGGAACCCCCTTAAGAGAAAAACTGTTTTTT. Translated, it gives CASSFGTPLREKLFF.

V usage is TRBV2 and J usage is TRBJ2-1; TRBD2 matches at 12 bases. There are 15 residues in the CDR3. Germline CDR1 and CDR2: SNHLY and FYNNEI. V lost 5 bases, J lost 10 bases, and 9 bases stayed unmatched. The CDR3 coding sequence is TGTGCCAGCAGTCGCACTAGCGGGAGGACAGGCGAGCAGTTCTTC. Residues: CASSRTSGRTGEQFF.

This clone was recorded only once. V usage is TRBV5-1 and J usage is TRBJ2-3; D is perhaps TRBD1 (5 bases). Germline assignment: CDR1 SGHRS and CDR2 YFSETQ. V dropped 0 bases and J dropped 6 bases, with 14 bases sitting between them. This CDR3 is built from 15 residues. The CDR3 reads CASSLEGNLGDTQYF. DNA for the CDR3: TGCGCCAGCAGCTTGGAGGGGAATCTGGGGGATACGCAGTATTTT.

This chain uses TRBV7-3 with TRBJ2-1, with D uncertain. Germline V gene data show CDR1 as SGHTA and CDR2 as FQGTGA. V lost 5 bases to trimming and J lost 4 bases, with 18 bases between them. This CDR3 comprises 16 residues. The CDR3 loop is CASSPPGSTPYNEQFF. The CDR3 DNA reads TGTGCCAGCAGCCCCCCGGGTAGTACCCCTTACAATGAGCAGTTCTTC.

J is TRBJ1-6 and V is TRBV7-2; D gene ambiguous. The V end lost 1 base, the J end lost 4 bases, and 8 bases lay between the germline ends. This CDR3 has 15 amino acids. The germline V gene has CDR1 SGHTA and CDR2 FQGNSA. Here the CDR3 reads CASSLVQYYNSPLHF. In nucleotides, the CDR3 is TGTGCCAGCAGCTTAGTCCAGTATTATAATTCACCCCTCCACTTT.

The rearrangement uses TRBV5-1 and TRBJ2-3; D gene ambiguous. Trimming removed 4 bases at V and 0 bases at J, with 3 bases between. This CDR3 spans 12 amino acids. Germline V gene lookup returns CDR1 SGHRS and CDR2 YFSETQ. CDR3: CASSPSTDTQYF. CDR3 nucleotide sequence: TGCGCCAGCAGCCCTAGCACAGATACGCAGTATTTT.

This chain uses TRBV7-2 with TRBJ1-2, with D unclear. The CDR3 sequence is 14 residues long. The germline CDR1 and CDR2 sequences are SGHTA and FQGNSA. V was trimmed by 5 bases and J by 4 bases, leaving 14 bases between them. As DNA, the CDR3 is TGTGCCAGCAGCCAACCCTCCCCACCCTATGGCTACACCTTC. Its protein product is CASSQPSPPYGYTF.

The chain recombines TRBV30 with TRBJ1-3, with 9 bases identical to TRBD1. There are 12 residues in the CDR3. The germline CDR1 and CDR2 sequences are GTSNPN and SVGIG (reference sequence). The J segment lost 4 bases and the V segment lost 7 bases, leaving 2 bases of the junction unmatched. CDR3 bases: TGTGCCTCGGGACAGGGCGGAAACACCATATATTTT. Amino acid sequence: CASGQGGNTIYF.

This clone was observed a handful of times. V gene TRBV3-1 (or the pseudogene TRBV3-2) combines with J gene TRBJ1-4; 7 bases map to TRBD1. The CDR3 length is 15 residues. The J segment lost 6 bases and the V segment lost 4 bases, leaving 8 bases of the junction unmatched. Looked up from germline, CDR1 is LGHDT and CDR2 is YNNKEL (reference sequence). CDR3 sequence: CASSPPAGGDEKLFF. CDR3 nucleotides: TGTGCCAGCAGCCCCCCGGCAGGGGGGGATGAAAAACTGTTTTTT.

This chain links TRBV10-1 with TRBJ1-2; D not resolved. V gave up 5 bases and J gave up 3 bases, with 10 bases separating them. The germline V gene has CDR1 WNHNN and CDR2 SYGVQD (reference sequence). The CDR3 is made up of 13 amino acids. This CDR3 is CASSPQADYGYTF. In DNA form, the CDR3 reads TGCGCCAGCAGTCCCCAGGCGGACTATGGCTACACCTTC.

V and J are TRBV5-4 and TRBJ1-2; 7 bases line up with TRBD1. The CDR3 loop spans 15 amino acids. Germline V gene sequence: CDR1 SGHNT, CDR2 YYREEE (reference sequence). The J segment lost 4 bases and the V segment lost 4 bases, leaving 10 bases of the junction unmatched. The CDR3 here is CASSPVDRAGYGYTF. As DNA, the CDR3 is TGTGCCAGCAGCCCCGTTGACAGGGCGGGCTATGGCTACACCTTC.

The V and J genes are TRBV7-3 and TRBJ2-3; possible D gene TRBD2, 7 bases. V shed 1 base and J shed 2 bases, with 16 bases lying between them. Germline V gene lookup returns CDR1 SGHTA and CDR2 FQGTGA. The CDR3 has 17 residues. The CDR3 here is CASSLNPGGGHTDTQYF. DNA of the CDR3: TGTGCCAGCAGCTTAAACCCCGGCGGGGGCCACACAGATACGCAGTATTTT.

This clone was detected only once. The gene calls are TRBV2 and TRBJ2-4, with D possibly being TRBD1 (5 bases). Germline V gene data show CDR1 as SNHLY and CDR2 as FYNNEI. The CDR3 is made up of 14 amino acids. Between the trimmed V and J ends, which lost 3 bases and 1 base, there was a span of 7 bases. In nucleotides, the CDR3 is TGTGCCAGCAGTGATTCAGGGGCCAAAAACATTCAGTACTTC. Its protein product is CASSDSGAKNIQYF.

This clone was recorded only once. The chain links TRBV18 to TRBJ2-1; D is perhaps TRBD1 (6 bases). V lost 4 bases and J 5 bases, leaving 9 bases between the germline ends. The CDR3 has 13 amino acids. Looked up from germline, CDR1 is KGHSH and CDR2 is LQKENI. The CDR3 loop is CASSQRTDNEQFF. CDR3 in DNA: TGTGCCAGCTCACAACGGACAGACAATGAGCAGTTCTTC.

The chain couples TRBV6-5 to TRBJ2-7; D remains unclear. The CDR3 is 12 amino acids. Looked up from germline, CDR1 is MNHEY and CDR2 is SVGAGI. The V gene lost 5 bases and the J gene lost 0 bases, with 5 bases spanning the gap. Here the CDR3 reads CASSQSSYEQYV. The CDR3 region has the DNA TGTGCCAGCAGTCAGAGCTCCTACGAGCAGTACGTC.

The CDR3 protein is CASSQDSEAFF. CDR3 coding DNA: TGTGCCAGCAGCCAAGACAGTGAAGCTTTCTTT. This chain links TRBV7-6 with TRBJ1-1, with D possibly TRBD1 on 5 matching bases. Trimming shortened V by 5 bases and J by 7 bases, and 8 bases separated the two germline ends. CDR1 SGHVS and CDR2 FNYEAQ come from the germline V gene. The CDR3 extends over 11 amino acids.

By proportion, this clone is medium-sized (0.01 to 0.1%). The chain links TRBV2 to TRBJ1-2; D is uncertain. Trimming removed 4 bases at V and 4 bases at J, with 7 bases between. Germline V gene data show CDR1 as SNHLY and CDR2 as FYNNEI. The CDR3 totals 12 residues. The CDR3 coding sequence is TGTGCCAGCAGTGCGGTCCTCTATGGCTACACCTTC. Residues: CASSAVLYGYTF.

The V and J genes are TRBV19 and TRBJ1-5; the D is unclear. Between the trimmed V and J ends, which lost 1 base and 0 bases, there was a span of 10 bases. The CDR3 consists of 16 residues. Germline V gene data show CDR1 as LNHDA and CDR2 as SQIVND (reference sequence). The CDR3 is CASSIGLYDSNQPQHF. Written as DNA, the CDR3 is TGTGCCAGTAGTATAGGCCTATACGATAGCAATCAGCCCCAGCATTTT.

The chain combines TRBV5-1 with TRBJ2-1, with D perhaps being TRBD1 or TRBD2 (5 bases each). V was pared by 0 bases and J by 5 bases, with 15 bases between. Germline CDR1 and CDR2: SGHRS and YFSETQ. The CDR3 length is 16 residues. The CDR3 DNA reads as TGCGCCAGCAGCTTGGGACTACCGGGGCCCCACAATGAGCAGTTCTTC. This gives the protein CASSLGLPGPHNEQFF.

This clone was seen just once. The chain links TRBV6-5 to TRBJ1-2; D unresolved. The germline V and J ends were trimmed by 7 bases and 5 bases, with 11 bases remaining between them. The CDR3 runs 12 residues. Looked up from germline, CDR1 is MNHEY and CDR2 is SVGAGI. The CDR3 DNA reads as TGTGCCAGCACCGTAGGGCCATATGGCTACACCTTC. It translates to CASTVGPYGYTF.